This TCR beta chain was retrieved from a study of blood T cell repertoires in COVID-19 (TCRdb year 2020). For context, the study as a whole: The collaborator samples originated in the United States, Italy and Spain and spanned the acute and convalescent phases of COVID-19. Subjects who had been exposed to COVID-19, were actively infected with it, or had recovered from it provided the deeply sampled blood TCRbeta repertoires that made up the dataset. A de-identified subject ID, COVID-19 status, age in years and sex were almost always included in the sample metadata. The material from the prospective study consisted of cDNA or gDNA derived from T cells, B-cell-depleted T cells, or PBMCs. Where available, HLA class I and class II types were obtained from metadata supplied by the sample provider rather than from assay-based typing. The samples were drawn from the first 160 participants of the ongoing ImmuneRACE study and from some 1,300 subjects provided by 6 global collaborators. The repertoires were released in a freely available public database intended as a resource for research on the immune response to SARS-CoV-2.

A word on this clone: The clone's antigen remains unknown. No base-level quality is on record; no much larger clone is a single base apart.

Whole blood was collected in K2EDTA tubes by collaborating institutions according to the institutions' own protocols. For TCRbeta analysis, collaborators shipped samples in one of three forms: frozen whole blood, isolated PBMCs, or DNA extracted from either of those sample types. CDR1 and CDR2, per the germline V gene, are KGHDR and SFDVKD. From cysteine to phenylalanine, the CDR3 is 14 amino acids long. Just the 42-base CDR3 DNA is kept, in frame starting at base 1. Trimming leaves V shorter by 7 bases and J shorter by 3 bases, with the junction holding 6 bases beyond the gene matches. TCRbeta CDR3 regions were amplified from genomic DNA by means of the immunoSEQ Assay, a bias-controlled multiplex PCR. Per the authors' processing: Within the assay, amplification of reference gene primers was used to estimate how many nucleated cells each sample contained. Sequence reads were collapsed and filtered to measure the absolute abundance of every unique TCRbeta CDR3 rearrangement. For each sample, productive Simpson clonality was calculated by taking the square root of Simpson's diversity index across productive rearrangements. The immuneACCESS repertoire file appears here via TCRdb, limited to in-frame rearrangements. These files lack a portion of the clones; in checked studies, under half of the deficit traces to unresolved V genes, and the cause of the others is not known. V and J calls and clone size are given by that table; D and trimming were obtained from the DNA. This sample has some 200,000 clones in its table, and around 83% of those were observed once. The ten largest clonotypes hold roughly 6.6% of the sample.

Beyond this particular receptor, the publication reports: The amount of clinical and demographic metadata varied by source and participant and was provided uncurated.

Sequencing used peripheral blood. The V and J segments used are TRBV24-1 and TRBJ1-1, with TRBD1 matching 8 junction bases. This TCR was sampled from a woman between 40 and 55 years old with acute or convalescent COVID-19. The nucleotides read TGTGCCACCAGGCTGGGACAGGCCTACACTGAAGCTTTCTTT. Translated, this gives CATRLGQAYTEAFF.